This T cell receptor beta chain was captured by sequencing in a study of post-analysis software for immune sequencing data. Across the whole study: The courses of disease that were included comprised relapsing-remitting, secondary progressive and progressive-relapsing multiple sclerosis. Findings and caveats of the study: Patients with multiple sclerosis recorded significantly lower normalized Chao1 diversity than controls, the study found. Patients showed TRBV5-6, TRBV5-1 and TRBV20-1 among about five TRBV segments more frequent than in controls.

The germline CDR1 and CDR2 sequences are MNHNY and SVGAGI (reference sequence). Trimming pared 5 bases from V and 3 bases from J, leaving 10 bases between. CDR3 length: 13 residues. With respect to this clonotype: Its target is not known.

Incorporated into the TCR beta cDNA libraries were unique molecular identifiers, which served to reduce PCR and sequencing biases. MiXCR, applied by TCRdb to the PCR reads, yields one record per CDR3 protein. The data hold around 770,000 distinct CDR3 sequences, with just over 45% observed a single time. Sequenced: blood. V is TRBV6-6 and J is TRBJ1-1; D gene unclear. The clonotype comes from a girl aged 5-17 years with multiple sclerosis. CDR3 protein: CASSMNADTEAFF. CDR3 sequence (DNA): TGTGCCAGCAGTATGAACGCAGACACTGAAGCTTTCTTT.